The rows below give T cell receptor beta chains drawn from one sample of a study of identical twins. Using its own MiXCR run on the 5' RACE reads, TCRdb lists one record per CDR3 protein. The repertoire consists of approximately 700,000 distinct CDR3 sequences, with less than 7% occurring once and the leading ten covering 1.5% to 2%. Sequencing was performed on naive T cells sorted from blood. These receptors were collected from a man younger than 35 in good health. The CDR3 runs from the conserved cysteine through the conserved F or W. A D gene is named only where the DNA matches it firmly. For some rows the clone size is stated as once, few or many, or as a class when expanded; others skip it.

many | TRBJ2-1 | TRBV5-5 | NA | CASELGGTWEQFF | TGTGCCAGCGAACTGGGTGGGACTTGGGAGCAGTTCTTC
few | TRBJ1-6 | TRBV11-2 | NA | CASSLLPASPLHF | TGTGCCAGCAGCCTTCTCCCTGCGTCACCCCTCCACTTT
NA | TRBJ2-7 | TRBV28 | NA | CASRDYLSSYEQYF | TGTGCCAGCAGAGACTACCTCAGCTCCTACGAGCAGTACTTC
NA | TRBJ2-4 | TRBV6-5 | TRBD1 | CASSFDRADIQYF | TGTGCCAGCAGTTTCGACAGGGCGGACATTCAGTACTTC
few | TRBJ2-7 | TRBV29-1 | TRBD2 | CSVVGGRAIMSNEQYF | TGCAGCGTCGTGGGCGGGAGGGCCATCATGTCCAACGAGCAGTACTTC
few | TRBJ2-1 | TRBV7-9 | TRBD1 | CASSPDRDSASYNEQFF | TGTGCCAGCAGTCCGGACAGGGACAGCGCATCCTACAATGAGCAGTTCTTC
many | TRBJ2-1 | TRBV29-1 | TRBD2 | CSVGGLAGPRAGYEQFF | TGCAGCGTTGGGGGACTAGCGGGCCCTAGGGCGGGCTATGAGCAGTTCTTC
few | TRBJ1-5 | TRBV27 | TRBD1 | CASSSGQGLPQPQHF | TGTGCCAGCAGTTCGGGACAGGGTCTCCCACAGCCCCAGCATTTT
many | TRBJ1-6 | TRBV15 | NA | CATSSQFRQTNSPLHF | TGTGCCACCAGCAGCCAATTTCGACAGACTAATTCACCCCTCCACTTT
NA | TRBJ2-1 | TRBV12-3/TRBV12-4 | TRBD2 | CASSFGGAFEQFF | TGTGCCAGCAGTTTCGGGGGGGCGTTTGAGCAGTTCTTC
many | TRBJ1-5 | TRBV20-1 | TRBD1 | CSARGPGQGDNQPQHF | TGCAGTGCTAGGGGCCCCGGACAGGGGGATAATCAGCCCCAGCATTTT
many | TRBJ1-4 | TRBV29-1 | NA | CSVAGPGITTNEKLFF | TGCAGCGTTGCCGGGCCCGGGATTACAACTAATGAAAAACTGTTTTTT
NA | TRBJ2-1 | TRBV20-1 | TRBD2 | CSAPGLAGQNEQFF | TGCAGTGCTCCGGGACTAGCGGGTCAAAATGAGCAGTTCTTC
NA | TRBJ1-4 | TRBV3-1 | TRBD1 | CASSQGSRGGKLFF | TGTGCCAGCAGCCAAGGAAGCAGGGGGGGAAAACTGTTTTTT
NA | TRBJ2-3 | TRBV7-8 | NA | CASSARILASTDTQYF | TGTGCCAGCAGCGCCCGCATCCTAGCGAGCACAGATACGCAGTATTTT
many | TRBJ1-1 | TRBV12-3/TRBV12-4 | TRBD1 | CASRAGTANTEAFF | TGTGCCAGCAGGGCCGGGACAGCGAACACTGAAGCTTTCTTT
few | TRBJ2-3 | TRBV5-5 | NA | CASSSGMTDTQYF | TGTGCCAGCAGCTCGGGGATGACAGATACGCAGTATTTT
few | TRBJ1-5 | TRBV6-5 | NA | CASSYALGPDQPQHF | TGTGCCAGCAGTTACGCTCTGGGGCCGGATCAGCCCCAGCATTTT
many | TRBJ2-7 | TRBV20-1 | NA | CSAMTGSYEQYF | TGCAGTGCTATGACAGGTTCCTACGAGCAGTACTTC
NA | TRBJ2-1 | TRBV7-9 | NA | CASSYYQLEQFF | TGTGCCAGCAGTTACTACCAACTTGAGCAGTTCTTC
few | TRBJ2-5 | TRBV5-1 | TRBD2 | CASSDLRTRAKETQYF | TGCGCCAGCAGCGATCTCCGGACTAGAGCGAAAGAGACCCAGTACTTC
NA | TRBJ2-3 | TRBV20-1 | NA | CSASGGRTDTQYF | TGCAGTGCTAGTGGGGGTAGGACAGATACGCAGTATTTT
NA | TRBJ2-3 | TRBV19 | TRBD2 | CASRTSSDTDTQYF | TGTGCCAGTAGGACTAGCTCCGACACAGATACGCAGTATTTT
many | TRBJ2-2 | TRBV7-9 | NA | CAAPIRTGELFF | TGTGCCGCCCCAATTCGTACCGGGGAGCTGTTTTTT
many | TRBJ2-2 | TRBV3-1 | NA | CASSQRVNTGELFF | TGTGCCAGCAGCCAAAGGGTTAACACCGGGGAGCTGTTTTTT
many | TRBJ2-7 | TRBV7-9 | TRBD1 | CASSTMLTGELHEQYF | TGTGCCAGCAGCACTATGCTGACAGGGGAGCTCCACGAGCAGTACTTC
many | TRBJ2-3 | TRBV29-1 | NA | CSVEGAGITSTDTQYF | TGCAGCGTTGAGGGCGCAGGCATCACTAGCACAGATACGCAGTATTTT
NA | TRBJ1-1 | TRBV25-1 | TRBD1 | CASSECPPLRQGGNTEAFF | TGTGCCAGCAGTGAATGCCCCCCCCTACGACAGGGTGGAAACACTGAAGCTTTCTTT
NA | TRBJ2-5 | TRBV20-1 | NA | CSARDREYQETQYF | TGCAGTGCTAGAGACAGGGAGTACCAAGAGACCCAGTACTTC
many | TRBJ2-1 | TRBV5-1 | NA | CASSQSLKWFF | TGCGCCAGCAGCCAAAGCCTAAAGTGGTTCTTC
many | TRBJ2-2 | TRBV5-1 | NA | CASSLVEEYTGELFF | TGCGCCAGCAGCTTGGTGGAGGAGTACACCGGGGAGCTGTTTTTT
NA | TRBJ2-7 | TRBV28 | NA | CASTWYWGRGEQYF | TGTGCCAGCACTTGGTACTGGGGTCGTGGGGAGCAGTACTTC
many | TRBJ2-3 | TRBV20-1 | TRBD2 | CSAPTGGPTDTQYF | TGCAGTGCACCAACGGGGGGACCCACAGATACGCAGTATTTT
many | TRBJ1-2 | TRBV5-1 | NA | CASSSNGANYGYTF | TGCGCCAGCAGCTCAAACGGGGCTAACTATGGCTACACCTTC
many | TRBJ1-1 | TRBV7-2 | NA | CASSLTGGYTEAFF | TGTGCCAGCAGCTTAACGGGGGGCTATACTGAAGCTTTCTTT
few | TRBJ2-1 | TRBV4-3 | TRBD2 | CASTPGLAGPAEQFF | TGCGCCAGCACCCCGGGACTAGCGGGACCGGCTGAGCAGTTCTTC
NA | TRBJ1-1 | TRBV7-2 | NA | CASSSIRGGATNTEAFF | TGTGCCAGCAGCTCCATTCGGGGCGGGGCCACGAACACTGAAGCTTTCTTT
few | TRBJ1-3 | TRBV15 | NA | CATSSADLIGNTIYF | TGTGCCACCAGCAGTGCGGATCTTATCGGAAACACCATATATTTT
NA | TRBJ1-5 | TRBV29-1 | TRBD1 | CSARDRGFGQPQHF | TGCAGCGCCCGGGACAGGGGATTCGGTCAGCCCCAGCATTTT
many | TRBJ1-2 | TRBV7-9 | NA | CASSLSGRGYGYTF | TGTGCCAGCAGCTTAAGTGGACGCGGCTATGGCTACACCTTC
many | TRBJ1-6 | TRBV12-3/TRBV12-4 | TRBD1 | CASTPRGTGYSPLHF | TGTGCCAGCACTCCTCGGGGGACAGGGTACTCACCCCTCCACTTT
many | TRBJ2-1 | TRBV10-3 | TRBD2 | CAVTSGSRNEQFF | TGTGCCGTTACTAGCGGGAGTAGAAATGAGCAGTTCTTC
many | TRBJ1-6 | TRBV4-3 | TRBD1 | CASSQDRGRNSPLHF | TGCGCCAGCAGCCAGGACAGGGGGAGAAATTCACCCCTCCACTTT